Described below is a single T cell receptor beta chain sequence and its context. This entry comes from a study of blood T cell repertoires in COVID-19. Study at large: T cells, B-cell-depleted T cells, or PBMCs supplied cDNA or gDNA.

The CDR3 runs 16 residues. Germline lookup yields CDR1 SGHNT and CDR2 YENEEA. Trimming removed 4 bases from V and 2 bases from J; junction bases left unmatched: 11. Methods used by the authors: Researchers report that nucleated cell counts were estimated from reference gene primer amplification. Here immunoSEQ multiplex PCR was the method, and the copy in TCRdb shows in-frame clones only, minus some. V and J calls and clone size are those listed in that table; D and trimming were worked out from the DNA. Among approximately 130,000 clones, about 86% were seen once, and the ten largest hold about 18%.

The chain combines TRBV11-3 with TRBJ2-7; 7 positions agree with TRBD1. The sequence was collected from a woman aged 50 to 65 who had recovered from COVID-19. Sequencing was performed on peripheral blood. For the CDR3, the DNA is TGTGCCAGCAGCTCGATGGGACAGACCACCACCTACGAGCAGTACTTC. It codes for CASSSMGQTTTYEQYF. The full variable domain, rest sourced from reference TRBV11-3 and TRBJ2-7, is EAGVVQSPRYKIIEKKQPVAFWCNPISGHNTLYWYLQNLGQGPELLIRYENEEAVDDSQLPKDRFSAERLKGVDSTLKIQPAELGDSAVYLCASSSMGQTTTYEQYFGPGTRLTVT.